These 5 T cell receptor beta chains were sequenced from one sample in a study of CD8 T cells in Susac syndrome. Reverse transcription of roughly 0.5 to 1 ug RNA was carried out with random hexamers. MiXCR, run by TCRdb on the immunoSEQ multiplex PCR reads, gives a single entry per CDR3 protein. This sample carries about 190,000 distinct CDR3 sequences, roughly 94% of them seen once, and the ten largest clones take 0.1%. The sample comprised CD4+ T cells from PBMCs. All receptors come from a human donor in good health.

CDR3 DNA: TGTGCCAGCACAACCGGGAACTATGGCTACACCTTC. Amino acids: CASTTGNYGYTF. The chain employs TRBV6-5 and TRBJ1-2; D gene uncertain. V was pared by 7 bases and J by 2 bases, with 8 bases between. This CDR3 region has 12 residues. CDR1 is MNHEY, CDR2 SVGAGI, per germline.

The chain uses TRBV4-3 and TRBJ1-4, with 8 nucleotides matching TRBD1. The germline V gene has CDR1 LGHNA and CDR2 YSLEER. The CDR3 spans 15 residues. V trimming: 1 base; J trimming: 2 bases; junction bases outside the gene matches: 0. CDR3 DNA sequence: TGCGCCAGCAGCCAAGGACAGGGGACTAATGAAAAACTGTTTTTT. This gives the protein CASSQGQGTNEKLFF.

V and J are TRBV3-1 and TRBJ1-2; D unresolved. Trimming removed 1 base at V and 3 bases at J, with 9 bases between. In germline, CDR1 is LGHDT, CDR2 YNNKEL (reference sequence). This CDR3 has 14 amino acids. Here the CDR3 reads CASSQAPGDYGYTF. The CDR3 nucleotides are TGTGCCAGCAGCCAAGCTCCGGGCGACTATGGCTACACCTTC.

CDR3 sequence reads: CSVGLSGITDTQYF. CDR3 sequence (DNA): TGCAGCGTCGGGCTTAGCGGAATCACAGATACGCAGTATTTT. The V gene is TRBV29-1, the J gene TRBJ2-3; a possible D gene is TRBD2 (6 bases). The CDR3 consists of 14 residues. Trimming stripped 6 bases from V and 2 bases from J, with 15 bases between. Germline CDR1 and CDR2: SQVTM and ANQGSEA.

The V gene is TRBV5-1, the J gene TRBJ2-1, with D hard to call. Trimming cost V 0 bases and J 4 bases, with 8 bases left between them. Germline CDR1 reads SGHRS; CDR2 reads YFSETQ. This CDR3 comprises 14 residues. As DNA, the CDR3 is TGCGCCAGCAGCTTGGTTGAGGATTACAATGAGCAGTTCTTC. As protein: CASSLVEDYNEQFF.